Below, one T cell receptor (beta chain) is given with its context. The sample holds many counts of this clonotype. Its specific antigen is unknown. No quality values exist for individual bases; no much larger clone is one base distant. TCRdb names Illumina HiSeq 2500 as the instrument used. TCR beta libraries were prepared by quantitative 5'-RACE with molecular barcodes. Per the authors' processing: Disease-linked TCR variants were identified with a new computational method built on a probabilistic model of VDJ rearrangement. TCRdb reanalyzed the raw reads on its own, using fastp at Q25 for trimming and MiXCR for clone calling, and kept in-frame beta chains. Rows are combined by CDR3 protein, so each entry shows the most common genes and DNA. TCRdb assigned the V and J calls; the authors' analysis was not used. Counted in this sample were fewer than 250,000 distinct CDR3 sequences; 20% to 30% of them appeared once. 6.6% of the sample comes from the top ten.

The CDR3 spans 15 residues, from the cysteine through the phenylalanine. The entry retains the CDR3 DNA only, 45 bases that are in frame from base 1. Looking up the germline V gene yields CDR1 SGHRS and CDR2 YFSETQ. For this chain, trimming is 3 bases at the V end and 2 bases at the J end, and the number of junction bases without a gene match is 2. This sample was taken from a study of CD8 T cells in ankylosing spondylitis (dated by TCRdb to about 2017). About the investigation overall: The study profiled T cell receptor beta repertoires in healthy donors and ankylosing spondylitis patients to find disease-linked TCR variants. The full study cohort was made up of over 20 ankylosing spondylitis patients and about a hundred healthy donors. Samples of peripheral blood were taken, and for ankylosing spondylitis patients, synovial fluid was collected as well. What the authors observed across the whole study: Blood from ankylosing spondylitis patients appeared to be characterized by a TCR beta motif composed of under 10 highly homologous amino acid variants. Some of the motif variants had been reported before in the synovial fluid and blood of reactive arthritis patients, a finding that suggests common disease-initiation mechanisms. The disease-linked clones had a CD8+ phenotype and were found at relatively low frequencies in peripheral blood. The disease-linked clones were reported as significantly enriched in matched synovial fluid samples from ankylosing spondylitis patients.

The receptor was isolated from a male donor with ankylosing spondylitis or in good health (not recorded which). The sequenced material came from blood, either unsorted or a sorted T cell fraction (not recorded which). The V gene is TRBV5-1 and the J gene is TRBJ2-1, and 10 junctional nucleotides match TRBD1. Here is the DNA: TGCGCCAGCAGCTGGGGACAGGGGCCCTACAATGAGCAGTTCTTC. This yields the protein CASSWGQGPYNEQFF.